The 17 T cell receptor beta chains in this list originate from one sample, sequenced in a study of shared clonotypes between healthy human individuals. Some clones are missing from TCRdb's copy, which holds only in-frame ones; the method was immunoSEQ multiplex PCR. Of around 2,000,000 clones listed, 95% are singletons. Material: naive CD4+ T cells sorted from blood. Subset meaning: CD45RA+ positively selected. These receptors were taken from a young man in good health.

The V gene is TRBV29-1, the J gene TRBJ2-4; 8 bases align to TRBD1. The CDR3 is 17 residues long. The V gene end was trimmed by 4 bases and the J gene end by 0 bases; junction bases not matched to a gene: 11. Germline V gene lookup returns CDR1 SQVTM and CDR2 ANQGSEA. In nucleotides, the CDR3 is TGCAGCGTTGCAGGGGGCGAGACCCGATTAGCCAAAAACATTCAGTACTTC. Translation gives CSVAGGETRLAKNIQYF.

Of note for this clone: Other DNA sequences in the same sample also yield this CDR3. The chain recombines TRBV5-1 with TRBJ2-7; 9 bases align to TRBD2. V shed 2 bases, J shed 4 bases, and the junction held 4 bases outside the gene matches. CDR3 length equals 14 residues. Per the germline V gene, CDR1 is SGHRS and CDR2 is YFSETQ. The DNA for the CDR3 is TGCGCCAGCAGCTTAGCGGGAGGCGAGTACGAGCAGTACTTC. It yields the protein CASSLAGGEYEQYF.

This chain joins TRBV7-9 and TRBJ2-3; D possibly corresponds to TRBD2 (6 bases). The CDR3 consists of 15 residues. V gave up 4 bases and J gave up 2 bases, with 13 bases separating them. Germline V gene data show CDR1 as SEHNR and CDR2 as FQNEAQ (reference sequence). The CDR3 region is CASSYGAGTTDTQYF. The CDR3 coding sequence is TGTGCCAGCAGCTACGGGGCGGGGACCACAGATACGCAGTATTTT.

This clone was recorded only once. The CDR3 DNA reads TGTGCCAGCAGGGGTGCAGGGGGCAACACTGAAGCTTTCTTT. Protein sequence: CASRGAGGNTEAFF. V usage is TRBV2 and J usage is TRBJ1-1; 8 bases line up with TRBD1. From germline, CDR1 is SNHLY and CDR2 FYNNEI. This CDR3 is built from 14 residues. V lost 6 bases and J lost 2; bases outside the gene matches: 5.

The chain employs TRBV7-9 and TRBJ1-1; no firm D call. CDR3 length: 15 residues. CDR1 is SEHNR and CDR2 is FQNEAQ in the germline V gene (reference sequence). V was trimmed by 0 bases and J by 0 bases, leaving 8 bases between them. Written as DNA, the CDR3 is TGTGCCAGCAGCTTAGCGTACACGTTGAACACTGAAGCTTTCTTT. Its translation is CASSLAYTLNTEAFF.

V is TRBV7-9 and J is TRBJ1-1; TRBD1 matches at 7 bases. The CDR3 loop spans 15 amino acids. Germline V gene sequence: CDR1 SEHNR, CDR2 FQNEAQ (reference sequence). With V trimmed by 5 bases and J by 2 bases, 8 bases remained unmatched. CDR3 sequence (DNA): TGTGCCAGCAGCGTATACACAGGGGACAACACTGAAGCTTTCTTT. This sequence encodes CASSVYTGDNTEAFF.

The rearrangement links TRBV28 to TRBJ1-4; 8 bases are a match to TRBD1. The CDR3 sequence is 15 residues long. CDR1 and CDR2 (germline): MDHEN, SYDVKM. V lost 4 bases to trimming and J lost 5 bases; unmatched junction nucleotides: 6. CDR3 DNA: TGTGCCAGCAGTTCCCAGGACAGGGTAAATGAAAAACTGTTTTTT. This translates into CASSSQDRVNEKLFF.

Points on this clone: The same CDR3 is also encoded by other DNA sequences in this sample. V and J are TRBV5-4 and TRBJ2-5; D tentatively fits TRBD1 or TRBD2 (5 bases each). Germline V lookup: CDR1 SGHNT, CDR2 YYREEE (reference sequence). CDR3 length equals 14 residues. Trimming removed 3 bases at V and 1 base at J, with 10 bases between. DNA for the CDR3: TGTGCCAGCAGCTCCGGGACCCTCCAAGAGACCCAGTACTTC. It yields the protein CASSSGTLQETQYF. Combining the CDR3 with reference TRBV5-4 and TRBJ2-5 gives the whole variable domain ETGVTQSPTHLIKTRGQQVTLRCSSQSGHNTVSWYQQALGQGPQFIFQYYREEENGRGNFPPRFSGLQFPNYSSELNVNALELDDSALYLCASSSGTLQETQYFGPGTRLLVL.

This chain links TRBV5-5 with TRBJ1-3; 12 bases map to TRBD1. Germline assignment: CDR1 SGHKS and CDR2 YYEKEE (reference sequence). CDR3 length: 17 amino acids. V gave up 2 bases and J gave up 3 bases; unmatched junction bases: 6. Written as DNA, the CDR3 is TGTGCCAGCAGCTTTGGGACAGGGGGCTTAAGTGGAAACACCATATATTTT. The encoded protein is CASSFGTGGLSGNTIYF. The full variable domain, completed using reference TRBV5-5 and TRBJ1-3, is DAGVTQSPTHLIKTRGQQVTLRCSPISGHKSVSWYQQVLGQGPQFIFQYYEKEERGRGNFPDRFSARQFPNYSSELNVNALLLGDSALYLCASSFGTGGLSGNTIYFGEGSWLTVV.

In regard to this clone: Other DNA variants within this sample encode the same CDR3. The V and J genes are TRBV11-2 and TRBJ1-1, with D unresolved. The CDR3 runs 13 residues. Deletions cut 1 base from V and 0 bases from J, with 3 bases between. Germline assignment: CDR1 SGHAT and CDR2 FQNNGV. The CDR3 loop is CASSLGLNTEAFF. In DNA, the CDR3 is TGTGCCAGCAGCTTAGGTTTGAACACTGAAGCTTTCTTT.

The J gene is TRBJ2-7, the V gene TRBV6-1, with TRBD1 identical over 8 bases. The CDR3 sequence is 13 residues long. V trimming: 7 bases; J trimming: 3 bases; junction bases outside the gene matches: 5. Germline V CDR1 and CDR2: MNHNS, SASEGT. In nucleotides, the CDR3 is TGTGCCAGCACCGGACAGGGTCTCTACGAGCAGTACTTC. This gives the protein CASTGQGLYEQYF.

The chain combines TRBV2 with TRBJ2-5; no firm D call. V gave up 6 bases and J gave up 1 base, with 9 bases separating them. This CDR3 spans 13 amino acids. The germline CDR1 and CDR2 sequences are SNHLY and FYNNEI. CDR3 sequence (DNA): TGTGCCAGCAGAGAGGACGTCCAAGAGACCCAGTACTTC. Protein sequence: CASREDVQETQYF.

The chain carries TRBV6-1 and TRBJ2-2, with 9 positions matching TRBD2. In germline, CDR1 is MNHNS, CDR2 SASEGT. With 8 bases clipped from V and 6 bases from J, the junction kept 13 bases outside the gene matches. The CDR3 runs 16 residues. The DNA of the CDR3 is TGTGCCAGCCGTAAAGGAAGACAGCGGGGGGCCGGGGAGCTGTTTTTT. Translated: CASRKGRQRGAGELFF.

The rearrangement links TRBV7-2 to TRBJ2-5, with a tentative D call TRBD1 (6 bases). The germline V and J ends were trimmed by 0 bases and 5 bases, with 10 bases remaining between them. The CDR3 consists of 14 residues. Germline V CDR1 and CDR2: SGHTA, FQGNSA. CDR3 protein: CASSLAQGGETQYF. CDR3 bases: TGTGCCAGCAGCTTAGCACAGGGCGGGGAGACCCAGTACTTC.

This clone was seen just once. The V call is TRBV27, the J call TRBJ2-7, with 7 positions matching TRBD2. After removal of 4 bases from V and 2 bases from J, the junction contained 17 bases not matched to a gene. Per the germline V gene, CDR1 is MNHEY and CDR2 is SMNVEV (reference sequence). This CDR3 is built from 18 residues. The CDR3 sequence is CASSSTAGLAAVPYEQYF. CDR3 in DNA: TGTGCCAGCAGTTCCACCGCCGGGCTAGCGGCCGTCCCCTACGAGCAGTACTTC.

This chain links TRBV18 with TRBJ2-7; the D is unclear. Germline V lookup: CDR1 KGHSH, CDR2 LQKENI. This CDR3 region has 15 residues. Trimming pared 2 bases from V and 2 bases from J, leaving 13 bases between. CDR3 DNA sequence: TGTGCCAGCTCACCAGGAGCCCAAGCACCCTACGAGCAGTACTTC. Translated: CASSPGAQAPYEQYF.

This clone was found a few times. The rearrangement joins TRBV28 to TRBJ1-6, with a possible D match to TRBD1 (5 bases). Germline assignment: CDR1 MDHEN and CDR2 SYDVKM. Trimming removed 8 bases from V and 5 bases from J, with 7 bases in between. This CDR3 is 12 amino acids long. The DNA for the CDR3 is TGTGCCAGCGGACAAGATAATTCACCCCTCCACTTT. Translating it yields CASGQDNSPLHF.